Shown below are 11 T cell receptor beta chains from a single sample sequenced in a study of T cell changes during pregnancy in multiple sclerosis. TCRdb keeps only in-frame clones here, not all; method: immunoSEQ multiplex PCR. Of 50,000 to 60,000 clones listed, approximately 89% were seen once; the top ten hold roughly 1.8%. This sample comprised peripheral blood, obtained after pregnancy. These receptors all come from a female donor with multiple sclerosis, enrolled in a pregnancy study.

The rearrangement uses TRBV4-1 and TRBJ1-1; 7 bases are shared with TRBD1. CDR3 length: 15 amino acids. J gave up 3 bases and V 1 base, and 5 bases lay outside the gene matches. Per germline, CDR1 MGHRA and CDR2 YSYEKL. CDR3 region: CASSQVRQGYTEAFF. The CDR3 DNA sequence: TGCGCCAGCAGCCAAGTTCGACAGGGCTACACTGAAGCTTTCTTT.

The rearrangement joins TRBV7-6 to TRBJ2-3; a possible D gene is TRBD2 (5 bases). Trimming left V 2 bases short and J 4 bases short, with 16 bases between. The CDR3 is 16 residues long. The germline CDR1 and CDR2 sequences are SGHVS and FNYEAQ. CDR3 loop: CASSLRGQPLADTQYF. DNA of the CDR3: TGTGCCAGCAGCTTAAGAGGGCAGCCTCTAGCAGATACGCAGTATTTT.

The chain uses TRBV6-6 and TRBJ1-3, with D possibly TRBD1 on 5 matching bases. V was clipped by 10 bases and J by 0 bases, with 13 bases between them. Germline CDR1 MNHNY, CDR2 SVGAGI (reference sequence). The CDR3 contains 14 residues. Here the CDR3 reads CATSDGHSGNTIYF. CDR3 DNA: TGTGCCACCTCGGACGGACACTCTGGAAACACCATATATTTT.

The chain couples TRBV5-1 to TRBJ1-4; 9 bases are shared with TRBD1. The CDR3 is made up of 14 amino acids. V was clipped by 4 bases and J by 4 bases; unmatched bases: 2. Germline CDR1 and CDR2: SGHRS and YFSETQ. CDR3 in amino acids: CASSGQGYNEKLFF. The CDR3 DNA sequence: TGCGCCAGCAGCGGACAGGGGTATAATGAAAAACTGTTTTTT.

V gene TRBV2 combines with J gene TRBJ1-2; a possible D gene is TRBD1 (6 bases). Germline-derived CDR1 and CDR2 are SNHLY and FYNNEI. The ends were cut back, 7 bases at V and 8 bases at J, with 17 bases in the middle. The CDR3 loop spans 13 amino acids. For the CDR3, the DNA is TGTGCCAGCACCCGTGATGGGGGGGCGGGCTACACCTTC. Its translation is CASTRDGGAGYTF.

This clone has more than one count but fewer than ten. The gene calls are TRBV4-1 and TRBJ1-2, with a tentative D call TRBD1 (6 bases). The germline V gene encodes CDR1 MGHRA and CDR2 YSYEKL. Trimming cost V 3 bases and J 4 bases, with 18 bases left between them. The CDR3 runs 16 residues. The CDR3 sequence: CASSHPRRGTSYGYTF. The DNA for the CDR3 is TGCGCCAGCAGCCACCCACGAAGGGGGACGTCCTATGGCTACACCTTC.

CDR3 DNA: TGTGCCAGCAGTTACGGGGGGAACTATGGCTACACCTTC. It is translated as CASSYGGNYGYTF. V and J are TRBV6-6 and TRBJ1-2; maybe TRBD1 (5 bases). From germline, CDR1 is MNHNY and CDR2 SVGAGI (reference sequence). V lost 2 bases to trimming and J lost 2 bases, with 6 bases between them. This CDR3 spans 13 amino acids.

This sequence joins TRBV11-2 and TRBJ1-2; maybe TRBD1 (5 bases). CDR1 and CDR2 (germline): SGHAT, FQNNGV. This CDR3 spans 15 amino acids. Trimming pared 4 bases from V and 7 bases from J, leaving 19 bases between. This chain's CDR3 is CASSSLSRVFPGYTF. The CDR3 nucleotides read TGTGCCAGCAGCTCCCTTAGCAGGGTCTTCCCTGGCTACACCTTC.

The rearrangement joins TRBV6-5 to TRBJ2-1, with TRBD2 matching 12 bases. The germline CDR1 and CDR2 sequences are MNHEY and SVGAGI. The CDR3 loop spans 14 amino acids. With 10 bases clipped from V and 7 bases from J, the junction kept 8 bases outside the gene matches. As DNA, the CDR3 is TGTGCCACCTTCCTAGCGGGGGGGCAGAATGAGCAGTTCTTC. It specifies CATFLAGGQNEQFF.

This rearrangement joins TRBV5-1 to TRBJ1-1, with a tentative D call TRBD1 (6 bases). V lost 2 bases and J lost 7, with 24 bases in between. Germline lookup yields CDR1 SGHRS and CDR2 YFSETQ. The CDR3 is made up of 17 amino acids. The CDR3 bases are TGCGCCAGCAGCTTCGATAACTCAGTCTCGGGACAAATTGAAGCTTTCTTT. Amino acid sequence: CASSFDNSVSGQIEAFF.

By share of the sample, this clone is medium-sized (0.01 to 0.1%). The gene calls are TRBV2 and TRBJ1-2; TRBD1 is a possible D gene (6 bases). Germline CDR1 and CDR2: SNHLY and FYNNEI. V gave up 11 bases and J gave up 0 bases, with 13 bases separating them. The CDR3 is 13 amino acids. CDR3 loop: CAGSRDTNYGYTF. CDR3 bases: TGTGCCGGGTCCCGGGACACTAACTATGGCTACACCTTC.